The 16 T cell receptor beta chains reported below all come from one sample, sequenced in a study of shared clonotypes between healthy human individuals (TCRdb year 2020). Library construction relied on the immunoSEQ multiplex PCR assay. TCRdb mirrors the immuneACCESS table, restricted to in-frame sequences. Some clones are absent from its copies; in checked studies, under half trace to an unresolved V gene, and the reason for the others is unknown. Here the sample has 2 million to 2.5 million clones; just under 95% occur a single time. Of the sample, 0.37% is held by the ten largest clones. Input material: naive CD4+ T cells from PBMCs. The label giving this sample's cell subset or site can be read as: CD45RA+ positively selected. Receptors were obtained from a man between 18 and 29 years old in good health. Some clones in this sample may be carry-over from other donors' samples.

The gene calls are TRBV9 and TRBJ1-5; D uncertain. The CDR3 extends over 14 amino acids. The V end was cut by 3 bases, the J end by 5 bases, with 12 bases between. CDR1 and CDR2 (germline): SGDLS, YYNGEE. The CDR3 bases are TGTGCCAGCAGCGCTGGCCCAGATTATCAGCCCCAGCATTTT. This sequence encodes CASSAGPDYQPQHF.

This clone was counted a few times. The chain joins TRBV5-1 to TRBJ1-4; TRBD1 is a possible D gene (6 bases). The CDR3 sequence is 13 residues long. CDR1 and CDR2 from the germline V gene are SGHRS and YFSETQ. Trimming removed 0 bases from V and 12 bases from J, with 12 bases in between. The CDR3 is CASSLDRERELFF. CDR3 coding DNA: TGCGCCAGCAGCTTGGACAGGGAGAGAGAACTGTTTTTT.

The chain has TRBV25-1 and TRBJ2-5; 11 positions match TRBD2. CDR1 and CDR2 from the germline V gene are MGHDK and SYGVNS. This CDR3 spans 16 amino acids. V gave up 8 bases and J gave up 6 bases; unmatched junction bases: 14. CDR3 sequence: CASGGLAGQGGKTQYF. DNA for the CDR3: TGTGCCAGCGGCGGACTAGCGGGCCAAGGGGGAAAGACCCAGTACTTC. Full variable domain (missing parts from reference TRBV25-1 and TRBJ2-5): EADIYQTPRYLVIGTGKKITLECSQTMGHDKMYWYQQDPGMELHLIHYSYGVNSTEKGDLSSESTVSRIRTEHFPLTLESARPSHTSQYLCASGGLAGQGGKTQYFGPGTRLLVL.

The chain combines TRBV4-1 with TRBJ1-2; D uncertain. The CDR3 consists of 15 residues. The ends were cut back, 1 base at V and 4 bases at J, with 13 bases in the middle. CDR1 is MGHRA, CDR2 YSYEKL, per germline. The CDR3 coding sequence is TGCGCCAGCAGCCAAGTGGCCGAAGGAACCTATGGCTACACCTTC. This sequence encodes CASSQVAEGTYGYTF.

V gene TRBV28 combines with J gene TRBJ2-7, with 7 nucleotides matching TRBD1. V trimming: 1 base; J trimming: 2 bases; junction bases outside the gene matches: 8. Germline V gene lookup returns CDR1 MDHEN and CDR2 SYDVKM. This CDR3 has 16 amino acids. The CDR3 DNA follows: TGTGCCAGCAGTTTATTTGTAGGGCAGGGGGCCTACGAGCAGTACTTC. Its translation: CASSLFVGQGAYEQYF.

This chain joins TRBV9 and TRBJ1-4; 8 bases line up with TRBD1. Trimming took 4 bases from V and 7 from J; bases not matched to a gene: 9. The V gene's germline CDR1 is SGDLS and CDR2 YYNGEE. The CDR3 covers 15 residues. The CDR3 bases are TGTGCCAGCAGCATAGGACAGGGTGAGGTTGAAAAACTGTTTTTT. Translation: CASSIGQGEVEKLFF.

The rearrangement uses TRBV21-1 and TRBJ2-3; TRBD1, the table's D call, was not compared with the DNA. TRBV21-1 is tagged as a pseudogene. The CDR3 spans 15 residues. The CDR3 reads CASSPRGPGTDTQYF. The CDR3 nucleotides read TGTGCCAGCAGCCCCAGGGGGCCGGGCACAGATACGCAGTATTTT.

This chain connects TRBV4-1 to TRBJ1-4; TRBD1 aligns across 9 bases. With V trimmed by 2 bases and J by 7 bases, 8 bases remained unmatched. CDR1 is MGHRA, CDR2 YSYEKL, per germline. The CDR3 totals 16 residues. The CDR3 DNA sequence: TGCGCCAGCAGCCAAAACCGACAGGGGGGGAGTGAAAAACTGTTTTTT. Protein sequence: CASSQNRQGGSEKLFF.

This sequence joins TRBV7-2 and TRBJ1-2; D remains unclear. Trimming cost V 0 bases and J 3 bases, with 11 bases left between them. From germline, CDR1 is SGHTA and CDR2 FQGNSA. The CDR3 is 15 amino acids. The CDR3 region is CASSLAVRGYYGYTF. The CDR3 nucleotides read TGTGCCAGCAGCTTAGCGGTTCGGGGATACTATGGCTACACCTTC.

This chain uses TRBV28 with TRBJ2-7, with 8 bases fitting TRBD1. Looked up from germline, CDR1 is MDHEN and CDR2 is SYDVKM. V was pared by 4 bases and J by 5 bases, with 10 bases of the junction left unmatched. The CDR3 has 15 amino acids. The CDR3 nucleotides are TGTGCCAGCAGTTCACCGACAGGGGAAAAAAACGAGCAGTACTTC. It translates to CASSSPTGEKNEQYF.

This chain joins TRBV4-2 and TRBJ2-7; 15 nucleotides agree with TRBD2. V lost 2 bases, J lost 2 bases, and 4 bases stayed unmatched. From germline, CDR1 is LGHNA and CDR2 YNFKEQ. The CDR3 contains 17 residues. The CDR3 nucleotides are TGTGCCAGCAGCCAACGTGGACTAGCGGGAGGGCCCTACGAGCAGTACTTC. It is translated as CASSQRGLAGGPYEQYF.

The chain employs TRBV4-2 and TRBJ2-1; TRBD2 aligns across 14 bases. This CDR3 has 16 amino acids. Germline V gives CDR1 LGHNA, CDR2 YNFKEQ. V trimming: 4 bases; J trimming: 4 bases; junction bases outside the gene matches: 3. CDR3 nucleotide sequence: TGTGCCAGCAGCCGGACTAGCGGGAGGACATACAATGAGCAGTTCTTC. It specifies CASSRTSGRTYNEQFF.

The chain employs TRBV2 and TRBJ1-2; 8 bases map to TRBD1. J was trimmed by 4 bases and V by 8 bases; bases with no gene match: 9. The CDR3 covers 14 residues. Germline lookup yields CDR1 SNHLY and CDR2 FYNNEI. CDR3 residues: CASAPTGAVYGYTF. Here the CDR3 DNA reads TGTGCCAGCGCCCCGACAGGGGCTGTCTATGGCTACACCTTC.

The V gene is TRBV5-4, the J gene TRBJ2-1; 11 bases align to TRBD2. The CDR3 has 17 amino acids. Trimming removed 2 bases from V and 1 base from J; junction bases left unmatched: 5. The germline CDR1 and CDR2 sequences are SGHNT and YYREEE (reference sequence). This CDR3 is CASSFTSGSLSYNEQFF. The CDR3 DNA sequence: TGTGCCAGCAGCTTTACTAGCGGGAGTCTGTCCTACAATGAGCAGTTCTTC.

The V and J genes are TRBV28 and TRBJ2-7; TRBD1 matches at 7 bases. V shed 5 bases, J shed 6 bases, and the junction held 7 bases outside the gene matches. CDR3 length: 13 amino acids. CDR1 and CDR2 (germline): MDHEN, SYDVKM. The CDR3 sequence: CASSPGQSFEQYF. As DNA, the CDR3 is TGTGCCAGCAGTCCGGGACAGTCGTTCGAGCAGTACTTC.

The chain links TRBV27 to TRBJ2-2; TRBD2 matches 9 bases. The CDR3 has 16 amino acids. After removal of 6 bases from V and 1 base from J, the junction contained 6 bases not matched to a gene. CDR1 is MNHEY, CDR2 SMNVEV, per germline (reference sequence). The CDR3 reads CASRIRLAENTGELFF. The CDR3 DNA reads TGTGCCAGCAGAATCAGACTAGCGGAGAACACCGGGGAGCTGTTTTTT.